The 19 T cell receptor beta chains in this list originate from one sample, sequenced in a study of T cells after posttransplantation cyclophosphamide. Busulfan-fludarabine conditioning, marrow transplant, and cyclophosphamide on days +3 and +4 were administered. The method was immunoSEQ multiplex PCR; TCRdb's version includes in-frame clones alone and lacks a portion of them. This repertoire holds 10,000 to 12,000 clones, and none appear only once. This sample comprised PBMCs, obtained after allogeneic stem cell transplant with posttransplant cyclophosphamide. These receptors all come from a female patient between 40 and 50 years old who received an allogeneic stem cell transplant from a related donor, was CMV-positive, and had no GVHD. Some T cells may have originated in the graft donor.

This clone showed up many times. The rearrangement uses TRBV6-5 and TRBJ2-2; 8 bases are shared with TRBD1. V trimming: 10 bases; J trimming: 0 bases; junction bases outside the gene matches: 7. Germline CDR1 and CDR2: MNHEY and SVGAGI. There are 15 residues in the CDR3. The CDR3 DNA sequence: TGTGCCACCAAATTACAGGGGGCGAACACCGGGGAGCTGTTTTTT. Its protein product is CATKLQGANTGELFF.

This clone was counted at least ten times. The chain has TRBV5-1 and TRBJ2-1; 8 positions match TRBD2. CDR1 is SGHRS, CDR2 YFSETQ, per germline. The length of the CDR3 is 16 residues. The V and J ends lost 2 bases and 0 bases, in that order; junction bases with no gene match: 4. In DNA, the CDR3 is TGCGCCAGCAGCTTTCAAAGCGGGAGCTCCTACAATGAGCAGTTCTTC. Translation gives CASSFQSGSSYNEQFF.

This clone was detected a few times. Different DNA sequences within this sample yield the same CDR3. The genes are TRBV18 and TRBJ1-6, with D unclear. The CDR3 is made up of 15 amino acids. Trimming shortened V by 6 bases and J by 5 bases, and 14 bases separated the two germline ends. Germline CDR1 and CDR2: KGHSH and LQKENI. The CDR3 region has the DNA TGTGCCAGCTCCCCCCGTTCTGTAGATAATTCACCCCTCCACTTT. This codes for CASSPRSVDNSPLHF.

This clone was counted ten times or more. V is TRBV9 and J is TRBJ1-5; tentative D call: TRBD1 (6 bases). Germline CDR1 SGDLS, CDR2 YYNGEE. The CDR3 has 14 residues. With 4 bases removed from V and 3 bases from J, the gap between germline ends came to 11 bases. The CDR3: CASSPDSYNQPQHF. The CDR3 DNA sequence: TGTGCCAGCAGCCCGGACAGCTACAATCAGCCCCAGCATTTT.

The table lists this clone with many counts. CDR3 in DNA: TGTGCCAGCAGTTTAGACACATCAAGCATTCAGTACTTC. It translates to CASSLDTSSIQYF. V and J are TRBV28 and TRBJ2-4; D is ambiguous. Germline V lookup: CDR1 MDHEN, CDR2 SYDVKM. With 2 bases removed from V and 9 bases from J, the gap between germline ends came to 11 bases. The CDR3 loop spans 13 amino acids. Looking up the rest from reference TRBV28 and TRBJ2-4 gives the full variable domain: DVKVTQSSRYLVKRTGEKVFLECVQDMDHENMFWYRQDPGLGLRLIYFSYDVKMKEKGDIPEGYSVSREKKERFSLILESASTNQTSMYLCASSLDTSSIQYFGAGTRLSVL.

Ten or more counts support this clone. This chain links TRBV25-1 with TRBJ2-7; a weak D match, TRBD2 (7 bases). Germline loops: CDR1 MGHDK, CDR2 SYGVNS. The length of the CDR3 is 14 residues. V lost 4 bases, J lost 0 bases, and 10 bases lay in between. The CDR3 sequence: CASSAAGASYEQYF. For the CDR3, the DNA is TGTGCCAGCAGTGCCGCGGGGGCCTCCTACGAGCAGTACTTC.

This clone is medium-sized by share. V usage is TRBV9 and J usage is TRBJ2-7; D is undetermined. V was trimmed by 4 bases and J by 0 bases, leaving 11 bases between them. The germline V gene has CDR1 SGDLS and CDR2 YYNGEE. There are 14 residues in the CDR3. CDR3 amino acids: CASSTSSSSYEQYF. The CDR3 DNA follows: TGTGCCAGCAGCACAAGCTCTAGCTCCTACGAGCAGTACTTC. Using reference TRBV9 and TRBJ2-7 for the parts outside the CDR3, the full variable domain is DSGVTQTPKHLITATGQRVTLRCSPRSGDLSVYWYQQSLDQGLQFLIQYYNGEERAKGNILERFSAQQFPDLHSELNLSSLELGDSALYFCASSTSSSSYEQYFGPGTRLTVT.

This clone occurred many times. V is TRBV9 and J is TRBJ1-4, with 7 nucleotides matching TRBD1. Losses at the gene ends were 4 bases for V and 3 bases for J; bases not matched to a gene: 9. This CDR3 spans 16 amino acids. CDR1 SGDLS and CDR2 YYNGEE come from the germline V gene. CDR3 bases: TGTGCCAGCAGCCTCGGGACAGCGACAGCTAATGAAAAACTGTTTTTT. It is translated as CASSLGTATANEKLFF.

This clone was seen only a few times. The chain combines TRBV6-1 with TRBJ1-6; a possible D gene is TRBD1 (5 bases). The germline gives CDR1 MNHNS, CDR2 SASEGT. V lost 9 bases and J 10 bases, leaving 19 bases between the germline ends. This CDR3 has 14 amino acids. The CDR3 region has the DNA TGTGCCAGTAGCCTCAGGGTTATGGACTCACCCCTCCACTTT. Its protein is CASSLRVMDSPLHF.

Ten or more counts support this clone. The gene calls are TRBV11-3 and TRBJ1-2; the D gene is possibly TRBD1 (5 bases). Trimming removed 6 bases at V and 3 bases at J, with 23 bases between. The CDR3 runs 17 residues. Looked up from germline, CDR1 is SGHNT and CDR2 is YENEEA. The CDR3 bases are TGTGCCAGCAGGAGGCATGTAGTAGACAGAATTTACTATGGCTACACCTTC. Protein sequence: CASRRHVVDRIYYGYTF.

This clone was seen at least ten times. The chain employs TRBV9 and TRBJ2-5, with 9 bases lining up with TRBD1. The CDR3 is 18 residues long. Per the germline V gene, CDR1 is SGDLS and CDR2 is YYNGEE. With 4 bases clipped from V and 1 base from J, the junction kept 14 bases outside the gene matches. The CDR3 loop reads CASSSPRWTGASQETQYF. As DNA, the CDR3 is TGTGCCAGCAGCTCCCCACGTTGGACAGGGGCCTCCCAAGAGACCCAGTACTTC.

This clone was observed at least ten times. The chain is built from TRBV7-9 and TRBJ2-1, with 9 bases lining up with TRBD2. CDR3 length: 16 residues. The junction had 14 bases not matched to a gene; V was cut back by 4 bases and J by 10 bases. Germline CDR1 is SEHNR and CDR2 is FQNEAQ (reference sequence). The CDR3 coding sequence is TGTGCCAGCAGCTCAGACAGCGGGGGGCTTGGGTGGGAGCAGTTCTTC. It specifies CASSSDSGGLGWEQFF.

This clone appeared many times. The chain recombines TRBV19 with TRBJ1-5, with D hard to call. CDR3 length: 15 amino acids. CDR1 and CDR2 from the germline V gene are LNHDA and SQIVND (reference sequence). V shed 3 bases and J shed 2 bases, with 11 bases lying between them. The CDR3 sequence is CASSMYLFGNQPQHF. CDR3 coding DNA: TGTGCCAGTAGTATGTATCTTTTTGGCAATCAGCCCCAGCATTTT. Variable domain in full (rest from reference TRBV19 and TRBJ1-5): DGGITQSPKYLFRKEGQNVTLSCEQNLNHDAMYWYRQDPGQGLRLIYYSQIVNDFQKGDIAEGYSVSREKKESFPLTVTSAQKNPTAFYLCASSMYLFGNQPQHFGDGTRLSIL.

This clone was observed many times. This chain connects TRBV19 to TRBJ2-3, with D possibly matching TRBD1 (5 bases). Germline V gene data show CDR1 as LNHDA and CDR2 as SQIVND (reference sequence). CDR3 length: 18 residues. Trimming left V 3 bases short and J 4 bases short, with 23 bases between. CDR3: CASSITLFRSSRADTQYF. The CDR3 nucleotides read TGTGCCAGTAGTATTACTCTTTTCAGGTCTTCCAGGGCAGATACGCAGTATTTT.

This clone was detected ten times or more. The genes are TRBV29-1 and TRBJ2-7; TRBD2 might be the D (5 bases). The germline V and J ends were trimmed by 4 bases and 5 bases, with 12 bases remaining between them. The CDR3 spans 12 residues. Germline V gene sequence: CDR1 SQVTM, CDR2 ANQGSEA. This CDR3 reads CSVGPGNHEQYF. Here the CDR3 DNA reads TGCAGCGTTGGGCCGGGGAACCACGAGCAGTACTTC.

This clone has a count of ten or more. The CDR3 here is CAISESEQGWYGYTF. The CDR3 bases are TGTGCCATCAGTGAGTCGGAGCAGGGGTGGTATGGCTACACCTTC. The rearrangement uses TRBV10-3 and TRBJ1-2, with D perhaps matching TRBD1 (6 bases). Trimming took 0 bases from V and 5 from J, leaving 13 bases between them. Germline CDR1 is ENHRY and CDR2 is SYGVKD. The CDR3 spans 15 residues.

In this sample, this clone turned up many times. A much bigger clone sits one base away, suggesting this may be a read error. Other DNA variants within this sample encode the same CDR3. This chain links TRBV19 with TRBJ1-5, with 8 bases matching TRBD1. Germline-derived CDR1 and CDR2 are LNHDA and SQIVND (reference sequence). The CDR3 is made up of 15 amino acids. As DNA, the CDR3 is TGTGCCAGTAGGCCCTCTAACAGGGGGTATCAGCCTCAGCATTTT. This codes for CASRPSNRGYQPQHF.

The chain is built from TRBV7-6 and TRBJ2-5; the D gene is possibly TRBD2 (5 bases). This CDR3 has 14 residues. Germline CDR1 is SGHVS and CDR2 is FNYEAQ. The V end was cut by 0 bases, the J end by 5 bases, with 10 bases between. The CDR3 protein is CASSLANGVETQYF. The CDR3 DNA follows: TGTGCCAGCAGCTTAGCGAACGGGGTTGAGACCCAGTACTTC.

This clone was counted ten times or more. V gene TRBV6-9 combines with J gene TRBJ2-1; weak D call: TRBD1 (5 bases). Germline CDR1 is MNHGY and CDR2 is SVAAGI. Trimming cost V 4 bases and J 2 bases, with 18 bases left between them. This CDR3 has 17 amino acids. Here the CDR3 DNA reads TGTGCCAGCAGTTTTGCGCAGCCAGCAGGGACCTACAATGAGCAGTTCTTC. Protein sequence: CASSFAQPAGTYNEQFF.